Presented here are 12 T cell receptor beta chains from one specimen sequenced in a study of regulatory T cells in long-lasting Graves disease. This sample's time point: persistent/refractory GD, antithyroid drugs over 5 years with positive TRAb. PBMCs were the source of the RNA used for TCR sequencing. According to the study, TCR beta libraries were built with iRepertoire HTBI primers and CDR3-region Arm-PCR. TCRdb processed the multiplex PCR reads anew with MiXCR; each CDR3 protein has one entry. The sample records some 370,000 distinct CDR3 sequences, around 23% being singletons. Sequenced here: peripheral blood mononuclear cells (PBMCs), sampled when the disease was refractory, from a patient treated with antithyroid drugs. Receptors were obtained from a woman aged 40 to 50 with Graves disease.

This clonotype came up many times. The chain carries TRBV28 and TRBJ2-7, with D tentatively TRBD2 (5 bases). This CDR3 comprises 15 residues. V was clipped by 3 bases and J by 0 bases, with 12 bases between them. Germline loops: CDR1 MDHEN, CDR2 SYDVKM. The CDR3: CASSLEEEYSYEQYF. CDR3 nucleotide sequence: TGTGCCAGCAGTTTGGAGGAAGAGTACTCCTACGAGCAGTACTTC.

This clonotype was seen ten or more times. In DNA, the CDR3 is TGTGCCAGCAGTTACTCGAGGCGGGAATACGAGCAGTACTTC. It is translated as CASSYSRREYEQYF. The chain joins TRBV6-5 to TRBJ2-7; D perhaps matches TRBD2 (6 bases). CDR3 length: 14 amino acids. CDR1 MNHEY and CDR2 SVGAGI come from the germline V gene. V gave up 0 bases and J gave up 4 bases, with 10 bases separating them.

This clonotype was counted ten times or more. V is TRBV2 and J is TRBJ1-2; TRBD1 matches at 7 bases. The V segment lost 8 bases and the J segment 6 bases; nucleotides outside the gene matches: 12. The germline V gene has CDR1 SNHLY and CDR2 FYNNEI. The CDR3 is 14 residues long. The CDR3 bases are TGTGCCAGCCAAAACCCGGGACAGTATCATGGCTACACCTTC. The encoded protein is CASQNPGQYHGYTF. Using reference TRBV2 and TRBJ1-2 for the parts outside the CDR3, the full variable domain is EPEVTQTPSHQVTQMGQEVILRCVPISNHLYFYWYRQILGQKVEFLVSFYNNEISEKSEIFDDQFSVERPDGSNFTLKIRSTKLEDSAMYFCASQNPGQYHGYTFGSGTRLTVV.

This clonotype was recorded at least ten times. J is TRBJ2-7 and V is TRBV2; D unclear. Trimming shortened V by 7 bases and J by 3 bases, and 16 bases separated the two germline ends. The CDR3 has 14 amino acids. Per germline, CDR1 SNHLY and CDR2 FYNNEI. The CDR3 bases are TGTGCCAGCATATACGGGCAGAAATACTACGAGCAGTACTTC. It translates to CASIYGQKYYEQYF.

This clonotype was observed at least ten times. V gene TRBV28 combines with J gene TRBJ1-2, with D possibly TRBD1 on 5 matching bases. Germline values: CDR1 MDHEN, CDR2 SYDVKM. V was pared by 7 bases and J by 4 bases, with 16 bases between. The CDR3 spans 14 residues. The CDR3 DNA reads as TGTGCCAGCAACCAGGGCGGCCGGGTCTATGGCTACACCTTC. Translation: CASNQGGRVYGYTF.

This clonotype was seen ten or more times. This chain uses TRBV6-1 with TRBJ1-5; 10 bases are a match to TRBD1. V lost 6 bases and J lost 0; bases outside the gene matches: 5. Germline assignment: CDR1 MNHNS and CDR2 SASEGT. The CDR3 loop spans 16 amino acids. CDR3 protein: CASRAGTGASNQPQHF. CDR3 DNA: TGTGCCAGCAGGGCCGGGACAGGGGCTAGCAATCAGCCCCAGCATTTT.

This clonotype was seen repeatedly, ten times or more. J is TRBJ2-7 and V is TRBV20-1; TRBD2 aligns across 8 bases. This CDR3 is built from 15 residues. V lost 3 bases, J lost 7 bases, and 14 bases stayed unmatched. The germline CDR1 and CDR2 sequences are DFQATT and SNEGSKA (reference sequence). CDR3 bases: TGCAGTGCTAGGCCCCCCCAGCGGGAGAGTGGTGAGCAGTACTTC. It is translated as CSARPPQRESGEQYF.

This clonotype was detected ten times or more. The CDR3 sequence: CASSTPGQGSYEQYF. For the CDR3, the DNA is TGTGCCAGCAGTACTCCGGGACAGGGGTCCTACGAGCAGTACTTC. The rearrangement uses TRBV2 and TRBJ2-7, with 10 bases aligning to TRBD1. This CDR3 spans 15 amino acids. J was trimmed by 1 base and V by 5 bases; bases with no gene match: 5. Germline CDR1 SNHLY, CDR2 FYNNEI.

V gene TRBV7-3 combines with J gene TRBJ2-2; the D gene is possibly TRBD2 (5 bases). This CDR3 spans 17 amino acids. Germline assignment: CDR1 SGHTA and CDR2 FQGTGA. V gave up 5 bases and J gave up 2 bases, with 18 bases separating them. CDR3 nucleotide sequence: TGTGCCAGCAGCAAAAACCCAGGACTCCTCAACACCGGGGAGCTGTTTTTT. Translated, it gives CASSKNPGLLNTGELFF.

This clonotype was seen many times. The chain carries TRBV19 and TRBJ1-5; no clear D. Trimming took off 4 bases at V and 3 bases at J, with 16 bases between the two ends. The CDR3 spans 16 residues. Germline V lookup: CDR1 LNHDA, CDR2 SQIVND (reference sequence). This CDR3 is CASSTRSSPTNQPQHF. CDR3 nucleotides: TGTGCCAGTAGTACCCGCAGCAGCCCAACCAATCAGCCCCAGCATTTT.

This clonotype appeared a few times. J is TRBJ1-6 and V is TRBV20-1; D is uncertain. The CDR3 has 15 residues. Germline lookup yields CDR1 DFQATT and CDR2 SNEGSKA (reference sequence). V was pared by 3 bases and J by 8 bases, with 17 bases between. The CDR3 region has the DNA TGCAGTGCTAGCACGTTCGGGGTTGGGGATTCACCCCTCCACTTT. It yields the protein CSASTFGVGDSPLHF.

The chain combines TRBV5-1 with TRBJ2-2, with 10 bases lining up with TRBD1. The CDR3 runs to 18 residues. Germline values: CDR1 SGHRS, CDR2 YFSETQ. V dropped 0 bases and J dropped 3; count of bases not matched to a gene: 8. The CDR3 DNA is TGCGCCAGCAGCTTGGGACAGGGGGCGCCTAGGGACACCGGGGAGCTGTTTTTT. It specifies CASSLGQGAPRDTGELFF. Supplemented by reference TRBV5-1 and TRBJ2-2, the full variable domain reads KAGVTQTPRYLIKTRGQQVTLSCSPISGHRSVSWYQQTPGQGLQFLFEYFSETQRNKGNFPGRFSGRQFSNSRSEMNVSTLELGDSALYLCASSLGQGAPRDTGELFFGEGSRLTVL.